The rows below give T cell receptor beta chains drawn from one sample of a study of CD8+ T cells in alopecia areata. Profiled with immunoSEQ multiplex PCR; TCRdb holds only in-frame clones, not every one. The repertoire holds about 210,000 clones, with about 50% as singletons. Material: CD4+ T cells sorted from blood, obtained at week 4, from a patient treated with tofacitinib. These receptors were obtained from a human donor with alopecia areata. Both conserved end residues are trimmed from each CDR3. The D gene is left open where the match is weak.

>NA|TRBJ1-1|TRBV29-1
SVLNMNTEAF
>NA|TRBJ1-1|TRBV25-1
ASSDRSATEAF
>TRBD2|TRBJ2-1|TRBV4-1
ASSQELAGFNEQF
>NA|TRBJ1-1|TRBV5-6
ASSLTTVLNTEAF
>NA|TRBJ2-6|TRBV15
ATSREGDSGANVLT
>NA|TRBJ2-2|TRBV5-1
ASKDTGELF
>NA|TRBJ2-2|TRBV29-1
SVLQNTGELF
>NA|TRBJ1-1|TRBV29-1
SAQNTEAF
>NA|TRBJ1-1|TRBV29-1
SVEDRAGRNTEAF
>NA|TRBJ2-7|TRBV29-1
SVTGRTYEQY
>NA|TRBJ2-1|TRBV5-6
ASSLGLFNEQF
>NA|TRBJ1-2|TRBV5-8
ASSSEVGRNYGYT
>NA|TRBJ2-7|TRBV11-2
ASSLPGLEQY
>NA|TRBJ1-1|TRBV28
ASSISPMNTEAF
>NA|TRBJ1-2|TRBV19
ASSIGGAGNYGYT
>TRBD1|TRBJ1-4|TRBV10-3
AISATGQPNEKLF
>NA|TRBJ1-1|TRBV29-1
SVGLILGSREAF
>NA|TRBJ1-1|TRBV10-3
AIRDRTMNTEAF
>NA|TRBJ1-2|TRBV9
ASSVGGAHYGYT
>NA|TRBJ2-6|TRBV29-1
SVEYRDGSSGANVLT
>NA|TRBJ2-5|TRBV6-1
ASSSQQTQY
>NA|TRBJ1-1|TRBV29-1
SVHGQSNMNTEAF
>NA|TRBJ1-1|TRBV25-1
ASSELGRNTEAF
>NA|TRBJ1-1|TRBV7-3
ASSPQGTPNTEAF
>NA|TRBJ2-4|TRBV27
ASNLQTAKNIQY
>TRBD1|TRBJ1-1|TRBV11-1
ASSPRDRSTEAF
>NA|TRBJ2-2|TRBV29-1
SALTGGPGELF
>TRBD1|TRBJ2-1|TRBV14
ASSLGQGFNEQF
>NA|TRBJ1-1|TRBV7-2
ASSFGPSNTEAF
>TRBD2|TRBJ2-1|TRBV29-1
STSLRLAVTNNEQF
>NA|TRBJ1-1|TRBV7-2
ASSLEANTEAF
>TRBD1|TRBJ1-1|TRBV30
ALTGGAVAF
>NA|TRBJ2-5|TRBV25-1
ASSEMESRLETQY